Listed here is a single TCR beta chain. At one of its ends the junction is not consistent with the germline gene, which may arise from a read error. Amplification of TCR beta CDR3 regions used RNA transcripts. First-round RT-PCR employed HTBI primers, with a second-round multiplex PCR after it. TCRdb fed the multiplex PCR reads into MiXCR, producing one record per CDR3 protein. The sample holds approximately 1.2 million distinct CDR3 sequences, 35% to 40% seen once. Per the germline V gene, CDR1 is SGHAT and CDR2 is FQDESV (reference sequence). This CDR3 is built from 11 residues. The sample is drawn from a study of Graves' ophthalmopathy and Graves' hyperthyroidism.

This clonotype was sampled from an adult man with Graves' hyperthyroidism. What was sequenced was peripheral blood or thyroid tissue (not recorded which). The rearrangement uses TRBV11-1 and TRBJ1-2, with 7 bases identical to TRBD1. The CDR3 loop is CASSFGTDLIF. The CDR3 coding sequence is TGTGCCAGCAGCTTTGGGACAGACCTGATCTTC.